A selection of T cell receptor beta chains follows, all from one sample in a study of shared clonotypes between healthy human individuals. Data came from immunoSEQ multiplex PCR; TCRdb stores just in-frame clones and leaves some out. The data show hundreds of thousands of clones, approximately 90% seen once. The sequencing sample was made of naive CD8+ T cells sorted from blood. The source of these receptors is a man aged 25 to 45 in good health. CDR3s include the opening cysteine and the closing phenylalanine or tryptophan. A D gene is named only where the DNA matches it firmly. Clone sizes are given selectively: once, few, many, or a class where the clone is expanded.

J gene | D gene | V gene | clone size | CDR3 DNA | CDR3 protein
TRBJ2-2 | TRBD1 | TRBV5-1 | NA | TGCGCCAGCAACCTTTGGCAGGGGGCCACCGTCGGGGAGCTGTTTTTT | CASNLWQGATVGELFF
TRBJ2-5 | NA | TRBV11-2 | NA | TGTGCCAGCAGCCAGACGGGTCAAGAGACCCAGTACTTC | CASSQTGQETQYF
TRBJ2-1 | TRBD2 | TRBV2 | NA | TGTGCCCGTGACGTTTTGGGACTAGCGGGAATAAATGAGCAGTTCTTC | CARDVLGLAGINEQFF
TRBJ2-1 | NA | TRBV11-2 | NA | TGTGCCAGCAGTAATTCTGTACTAGCAGATTACAATGAGCAGTTCTTC | CASSNSVLADYNEQFF
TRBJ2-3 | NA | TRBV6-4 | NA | TGTGCCAGCAGTGACTCCGGGGGAGCGTCTGCAGATACGCAGTATTTT | CASSDSGGASADTQYF
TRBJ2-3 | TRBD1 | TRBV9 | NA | TGTGCCAGCAGCGACCCCCGGGACAGAACACCAGATACGCAGTATTTT | CASSDPRDRTPDTQYF
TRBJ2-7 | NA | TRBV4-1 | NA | TGCGCCAGCAGCCAAGGTCCAAGAGACAGGAACTCCTACGAGCAGTACTTC | CASSQGPRDRNSYEQYF
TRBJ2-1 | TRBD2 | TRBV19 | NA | TGTGCCAGTAGTCTCACTAGCGGGAGGTCAGATGAGCAGTTCTTC | CASSLTSGRSDEQFF
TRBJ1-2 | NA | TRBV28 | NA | TGTGCCAGCAGTTTCAGTAGGGACTATGGCTACACCTTC | CASSFSRDYGYTF
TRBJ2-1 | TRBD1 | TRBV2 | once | TGTGCCAGCAGGGACAGGGGCGGCGATGAGCAGTTCTTC | CASRDRGGDEQFF
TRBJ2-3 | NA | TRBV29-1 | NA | TGCAGCGTTCTAGGGGGGAGGGCCGGAGATACGCAGTATTTT | CSVLGGRAGDTQYF
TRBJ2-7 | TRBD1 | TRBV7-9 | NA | TGTGCCAGCAGCTCAGGACAGGGGAACTACGAGCAGTACTTC | CASSSGQGNYEQYF
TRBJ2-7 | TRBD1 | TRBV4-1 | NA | TGCGCCAGCAGCCAAGGGACAGGGGGGGGGTTCTACGAGCAGTACTTC | CASSQGTGGGFYEQYF
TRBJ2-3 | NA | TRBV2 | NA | TGTGCCAGCAGGGGTACTGACAGCAGAGATACGCAGTATTTT | CASRGTDSRDTQYF
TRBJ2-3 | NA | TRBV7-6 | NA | TGTGCCAGCAGCGGGCTCCATGTAGATACGCAGTATTTT | CASSGLHVDTQYF
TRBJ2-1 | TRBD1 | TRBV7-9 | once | TGTGCCAGCAGCTTAGTTCAGGGGGCTTACAATGAGCAGTTCTTC | CASSLVQGAYNEQFF
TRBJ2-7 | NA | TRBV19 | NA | TGTGCCAGTCTTGACAGGCTATCCTACGAGCAGTACTTC | CASLDRLSYEQYF
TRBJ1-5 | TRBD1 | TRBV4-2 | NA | TGTGCCAGCAGCCGAACACAGGGGCGCGACCAGCCCCAGCATTTT | CASSRTQGRDQPQHF
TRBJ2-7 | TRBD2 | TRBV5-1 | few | TGCGCCAGCAGCTTGGCCGGGACTAGCGGGTACGAGCAGTACTTC | CASSLAGTSGYEQYF
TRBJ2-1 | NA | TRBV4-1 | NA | TGCGCCAGCACTCTCGACGGGAGCTCCTACAATGAGCAGTTCTTC | CASTLDGSSYNEQFF
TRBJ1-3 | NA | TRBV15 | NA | TGTGCCACCAGCAGATCTAGGGTGGACTCTGGAAACACCATATATTTT | CATSRSRVDSGNTIYF
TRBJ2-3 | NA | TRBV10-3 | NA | TGTGCCATCAGTGATCGAGGGAATACGCAGTATTTT | CAISDRGNTQYF
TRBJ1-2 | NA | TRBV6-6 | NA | TGTGCCAGCAGTTACCTCGATGCGGGTAGTGGCTACACCTTC | CASSYLDAGSGYTF
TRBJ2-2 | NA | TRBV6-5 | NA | TGTGCCAGCAGTTATGCTAGCGCGAACACCGGGGAGCTGTTTTTT | CASSYASANTGELFF
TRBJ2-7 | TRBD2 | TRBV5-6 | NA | TGTGCCAGCAGCTTGGCTAGCGGGACTTACGAGCAGTACTTC | CASSLASGTYEQYF
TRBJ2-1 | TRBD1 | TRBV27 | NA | TGTGCCAGCAGCGCCGGGACAGGGTACTACAATGAGCAGTTCTTC | CASSAGTGYYNEQFF
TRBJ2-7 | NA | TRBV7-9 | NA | TGTGCCAGCACCTTTGGGAGCGATTACGAGCAGTACTTC | CASTFGSDYEQYF
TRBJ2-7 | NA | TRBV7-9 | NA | TGTGCCAGCAGCTTAGCGGAGAACTACATCTACGAGCAGTACTTC | CASSLAENYIYEQYF
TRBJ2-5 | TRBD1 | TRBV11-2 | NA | TGTGCCAGCAGCTTAGGCGGGACAGGGTGGGAGACCCAGTACTTC | CASSLGGTGWETQYF
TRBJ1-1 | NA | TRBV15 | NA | TGTGCCACCAGCAGTGTCCGGGCGGTGAACACTGAAGCTTTCTTT | CATSSVRAVNTEAFF
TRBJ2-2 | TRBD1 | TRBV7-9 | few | TGTGCCAGCAGTAACCGGGACAGGGGCACCGGGGAGCTGTTTTTT | CASSNRDRGTGELFF
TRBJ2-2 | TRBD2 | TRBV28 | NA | TGTGCCAGCAGTTTAAAGCGGGAGGGTACCGGGGAGCTGTTTTTT | CASSLKREGTGELFF
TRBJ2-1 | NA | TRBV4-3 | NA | TGCGCCAGCAGCCATTTGGGGAGCGTAAATGAGCAGTTCTTC | CASSHLGSVNEQFF
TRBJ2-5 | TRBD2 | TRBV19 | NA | TGTGCCAGTACCCCGGATGGGGGGAGGGCTCAAGAGACCCAGTACTTC | CASTPDGGRAQETQYF
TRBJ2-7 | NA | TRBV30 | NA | TGTGCCTGGAGTGTACTGGGGAGCGAGCAGTACTTC | CAWSVLGSEQYF
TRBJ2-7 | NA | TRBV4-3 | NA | TGCGCCAGCAGCCAAGATTCTTGGCCGGACACCTACGAGCAGTACTTC | CASSQDSWPDTYEQYF
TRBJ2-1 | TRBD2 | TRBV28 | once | TGTGCCAGCAGTATTCTAGCGGGAGAGTACAATGAGCAGTTCTTC | CASSILAGEYNEQFF
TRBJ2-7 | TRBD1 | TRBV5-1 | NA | TGCGCCAGCAGTCCATTACAGGGGGCGACATCCTACGAGCAGTACTTC | CASSPLQGATSYEQYF
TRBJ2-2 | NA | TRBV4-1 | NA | TGCGCCAGCAGCCAAGCTGGGTTCGCGAACACCGGGGAGCTGTTTTTT | CASSQAGFANTGELFF
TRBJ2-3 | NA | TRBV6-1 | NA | TGTGCCAGCAGTGTGCCAGAATACACAGATACGCAGTATTTT | CASSVPEYTDTQYF